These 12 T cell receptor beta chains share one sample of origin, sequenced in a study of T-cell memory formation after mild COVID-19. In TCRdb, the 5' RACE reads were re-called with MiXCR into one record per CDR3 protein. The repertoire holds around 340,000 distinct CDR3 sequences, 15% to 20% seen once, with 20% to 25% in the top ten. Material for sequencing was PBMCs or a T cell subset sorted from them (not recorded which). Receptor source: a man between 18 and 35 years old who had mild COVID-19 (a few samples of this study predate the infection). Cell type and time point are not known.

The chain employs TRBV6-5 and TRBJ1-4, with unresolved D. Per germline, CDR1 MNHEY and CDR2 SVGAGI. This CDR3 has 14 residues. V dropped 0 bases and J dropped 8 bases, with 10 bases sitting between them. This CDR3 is CASSYSHGNEKLFF. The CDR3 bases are TGTGCCAGCAGTTACTCGCATGGAAACGAAAAACTGTTTTTT.

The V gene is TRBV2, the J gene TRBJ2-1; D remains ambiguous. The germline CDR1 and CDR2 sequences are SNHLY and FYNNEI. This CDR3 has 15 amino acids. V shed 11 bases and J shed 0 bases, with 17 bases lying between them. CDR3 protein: CAGLSTPSSYNEQFF. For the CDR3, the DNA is TGTGCCGGTCTATCGACTCCTAGCTCCTACAATGAGCAGTTCTTC.

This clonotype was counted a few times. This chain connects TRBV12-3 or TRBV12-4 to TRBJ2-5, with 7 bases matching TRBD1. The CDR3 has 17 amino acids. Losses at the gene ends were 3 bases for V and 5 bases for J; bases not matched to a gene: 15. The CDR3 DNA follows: TGTGCCAGCAGTTTTCCCGACTTGACAGGGTTTAGGGAGACCCAGTACTTC. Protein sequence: CASSFPDLTGFRETQYF.

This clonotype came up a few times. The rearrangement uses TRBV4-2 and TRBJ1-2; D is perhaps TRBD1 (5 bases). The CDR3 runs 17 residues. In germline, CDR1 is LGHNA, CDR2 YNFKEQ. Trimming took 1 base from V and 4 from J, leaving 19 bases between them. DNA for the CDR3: TGTGCCAGCAGCCAAGCAATTTCGTCGGAGGGGAGCTATGGCTACACCTTC. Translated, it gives CASSQAISSEGSYGYTF.

CDR3 protein: CASSHYNEKLFF. CDR3 DNA: TGTGCCAGCAGCCACTATAATGAAAAACTGTTTTTT. V and J are TRBV12-3 or TRBV12-4 and TRBJ1-4; D gene unclear. The length of the CDR3 is 12 residues. Trimming shortened V by 6 bases and J by 4 bases, and 6 bases separated the two germline ends.

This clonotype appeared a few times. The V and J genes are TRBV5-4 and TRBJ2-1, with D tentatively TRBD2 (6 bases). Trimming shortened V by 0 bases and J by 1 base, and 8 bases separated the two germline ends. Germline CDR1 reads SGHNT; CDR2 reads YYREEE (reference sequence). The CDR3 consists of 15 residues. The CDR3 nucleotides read TGTGCCAGCAGCTTGGATGCGGGATCCTACAATGAGCAGTTCTTC. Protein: CASSLDAGSYNEQFF. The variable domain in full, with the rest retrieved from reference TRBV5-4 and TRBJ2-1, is ETGVTQSPTHLIKTRGQQVTLRCSSQSGHNTVSWYQQALGQGPQFIFQYYREEENGRGNFPPRFSGLQFPNYSSELNVNALELDDSALYLCASSLDAGSYNEQFFGPGTRLTVL.

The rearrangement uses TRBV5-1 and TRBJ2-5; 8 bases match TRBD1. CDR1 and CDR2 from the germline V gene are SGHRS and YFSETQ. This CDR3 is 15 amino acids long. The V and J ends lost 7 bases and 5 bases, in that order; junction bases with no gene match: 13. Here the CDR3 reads CASRQMGQETETQYF. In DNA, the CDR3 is TGCGCCAGCCGCCAGATGGGACAGGAGACGGAGACCCAGTACTTC. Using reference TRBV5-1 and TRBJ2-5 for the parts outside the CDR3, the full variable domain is KAGVTQTPRYLIKTRGQQVTLSCSPISGHRSVSWYQQTPGQGLQFLFEYFSETQRNKGNFPGRFSGRQFSNSRSEMNVSTLELGDSALYLCASRQMGQETETQYFGPGTRLLVL.

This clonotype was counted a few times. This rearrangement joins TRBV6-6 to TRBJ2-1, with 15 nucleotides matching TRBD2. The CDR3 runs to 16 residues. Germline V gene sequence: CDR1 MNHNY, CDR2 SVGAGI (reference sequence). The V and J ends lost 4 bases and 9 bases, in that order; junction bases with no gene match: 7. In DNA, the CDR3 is TGTGCCAGCAGTTCGGGACTAGCGGGGGGATATGGTGAGCAGTTCTTC. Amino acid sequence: CASSSGLAGGYGEQFF.

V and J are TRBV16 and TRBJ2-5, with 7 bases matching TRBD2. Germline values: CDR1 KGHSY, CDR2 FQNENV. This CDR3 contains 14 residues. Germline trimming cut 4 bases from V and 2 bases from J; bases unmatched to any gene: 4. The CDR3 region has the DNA TGTGCCAGCAGCCGGAGCGGGGCTCAAGAGACCCAGTACTTC. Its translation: CASSRSGAQETQYF. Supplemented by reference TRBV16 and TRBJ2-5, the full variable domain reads GEEVAQTPKHLVRGEGQKAKLYCAPIKGHSYVFWYQQVLKNEFKFLISFQNENVFDETGMPKERFSAKCLPNSPCSLEIQATKLEDSAVYFCASSRSGAQETQYFGPGTRLLVL.

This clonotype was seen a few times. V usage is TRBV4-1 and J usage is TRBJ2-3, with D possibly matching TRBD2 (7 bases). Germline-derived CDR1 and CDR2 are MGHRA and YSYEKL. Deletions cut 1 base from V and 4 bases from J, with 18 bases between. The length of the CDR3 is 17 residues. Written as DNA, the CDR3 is TGCGCCAGCAGCCAAGGCAGGGGTACAGGGAGGGCAGATACGCAGTATTTT. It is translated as CASSQGRGTGRADTQYF.

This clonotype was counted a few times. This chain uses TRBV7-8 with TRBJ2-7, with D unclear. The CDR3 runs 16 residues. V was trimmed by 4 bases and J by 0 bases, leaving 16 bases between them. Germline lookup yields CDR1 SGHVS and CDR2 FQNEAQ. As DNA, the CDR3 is TGTGCCAGCAGCTCGGCCCCGGGTTCTAGCTCCTACGAGCAGTACGTC. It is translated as CASSSAPGSSSYEQYV.

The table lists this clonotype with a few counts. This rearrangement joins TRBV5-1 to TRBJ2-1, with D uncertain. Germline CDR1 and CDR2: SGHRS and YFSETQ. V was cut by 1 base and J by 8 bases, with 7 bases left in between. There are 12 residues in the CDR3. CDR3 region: CASSLTLDEQFF. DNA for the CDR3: TGCGCCAGCAGCTTGACCCTGGATGAGCAGTTCTTC.